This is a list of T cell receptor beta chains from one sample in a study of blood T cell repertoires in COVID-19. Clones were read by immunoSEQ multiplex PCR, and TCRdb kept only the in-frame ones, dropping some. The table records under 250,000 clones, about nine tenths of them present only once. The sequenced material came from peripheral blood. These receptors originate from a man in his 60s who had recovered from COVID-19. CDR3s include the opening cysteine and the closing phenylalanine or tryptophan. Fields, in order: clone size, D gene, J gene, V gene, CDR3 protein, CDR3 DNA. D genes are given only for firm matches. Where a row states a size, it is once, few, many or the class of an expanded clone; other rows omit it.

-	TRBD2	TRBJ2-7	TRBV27	CASSLSTGGAPYEQYF	TGTGCCAGCAGTTTATCGACCGGGGGGGCACCCTACGAGCAGTACTTC
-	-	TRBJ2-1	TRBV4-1	CASSQGRLAGNEQFF	TGCGCCAGCAGCCAAGGTCGCCTAGCAGGCAATGAGCAGTTCTTC
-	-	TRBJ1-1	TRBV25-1	CASSDPTGNTEAFF	TGTGCCAGCAGTGACCCAACAGGGAACACTGAAGCTTTCTTT
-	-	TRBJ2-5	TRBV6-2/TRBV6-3	CASSYVTEGETQYF	TGTGCCAGCAGTTACGTGACAGAAGGAGAGACCCAGTACTTC
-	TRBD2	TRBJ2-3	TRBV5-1	CASSLVASGPQDTQYF	TGCGCCAGCAGCTTGGTGGCTAGCGGGCCACAAGATACGCAGTATTTT
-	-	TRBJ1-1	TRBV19	CASSIVVPQQEDTEAFF	TGTGCCAGTAGTATAGTAGTCCCGCAGCAAGAGGACACTGAAGCTTTCTTT
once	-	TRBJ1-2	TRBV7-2	CASSLGTYRGGYTF	TGTGCCAGCAGCTTAGGGACCTACCGGGGAGGCTACACCTTC
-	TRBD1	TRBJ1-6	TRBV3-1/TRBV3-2	CASSQHRTGVNSPLHF	TGTGCCAGCAGCCAACATCGGACAGGGGTCAATTCACCCCTCCACTTT
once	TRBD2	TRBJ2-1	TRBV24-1	CATSIRLAGANEQFF	TGTGCCACCAGTATTCGGCTAGCGGGAGCGAATGAGCAGTTCTTC
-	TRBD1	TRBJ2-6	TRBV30	CAWRGQGRMAGANVLTF	TGTGCCTGGAGGGGACAGGGTAGAATGGCTGGGGCCAACGTCCTGACTTTC
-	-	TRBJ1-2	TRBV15	CATSREDSHNYGYTF	TGTGCCACCAGCAGAGAAGACAGCCATAACTATGGCTACACCTTC
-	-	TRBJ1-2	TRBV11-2	CASTQPGGYGYTF	TGTGCCAGCACCCAACCCGGGGGATATGGCTACACCTTC
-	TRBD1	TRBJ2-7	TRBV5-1	CASSLGDRYYEQYF	TGCGCCAGCAGCTTGGGGGACAGGTACTACGAGCAGTACTTC
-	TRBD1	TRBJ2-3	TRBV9	CASSGQGVGGDTQYF	TGTGCCAGCAGCGGACAGGGGGTAGGTGGAGATACGCAGTATTTT
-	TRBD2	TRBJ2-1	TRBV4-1	CASSPAGLAGGRKSSYNEQFF	TGCGCCAGCAGCCCCGCCGGACTAGCGGGAGGTCGAAAGAGCTCCTACAATGAGCAGTTCTTC
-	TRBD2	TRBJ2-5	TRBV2	CASSTSGGAAKTQYF	TGTGCCAGCAGTACTAGCGGGGGGGCCGCGAAGACCCAGTACTTC
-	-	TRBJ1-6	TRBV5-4	CASSLTGDNSPLHF	TGTGCCAGCAGCCTGACAGGAGATAATTCACCCCTCCACTTT
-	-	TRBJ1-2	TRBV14	CASSIQSWAGRDYGYTF	TGTGCCAGCAGCATTCAAAGTTGGGCAGGGCGAGACTATGGCTACACCTTC
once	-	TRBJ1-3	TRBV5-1	CASSLNGGRATDTIYF	TGCGCCAGCAGCTTGAATGGAGGGAGAGCGACGGACACCATATATTTT
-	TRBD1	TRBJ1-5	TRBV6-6	CASSYSAGGGQPQHF	TGTGCCAGCAGTTACTCAGCAGGGGGCGGACAGCCCCAGCATTTT
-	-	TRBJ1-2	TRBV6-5	CASKETAFYGYTF	TGTGCCAGCAAAGAGACAGCCTTCTATGGCTACACCTTC
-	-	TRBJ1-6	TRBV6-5	CASRFETDNSPLHF	TGTGCCAGCAGATTCGAAACAGATAATTCACCCCTCCACTTT
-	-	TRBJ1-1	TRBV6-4	CARHASGQTNTEAFF	TGTGCCAGACACGCCTCTGGGCAGACGAACACTGAAGCTTTCTTT
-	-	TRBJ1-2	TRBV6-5	CASSYLSANYGYTF	TGTGCCAGCAGTTACCTTAGTGCTAACTATGGCTACACCTTC
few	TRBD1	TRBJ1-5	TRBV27	CASSRQGVSPYQPQHF	TGTGCCAGCAGTCGACAGGGGGTCTCCCCTTATCAGCCCCAGCATTTT
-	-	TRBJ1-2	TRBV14	CASSLRVQGTIGYTF	TGTGCCAGCAGCCTTCGAGTTCAGGGAACGATTGGCTACACCTTC
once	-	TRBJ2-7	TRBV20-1	CRLDSSYEQYF	TGCAGGCTGGACAGCTCCTACGAGCAGTACTTC
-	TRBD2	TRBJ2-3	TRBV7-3	CASSYRTSGKDTQYF	TGTGCCAGCAGCTACCGGACTAGCGGCAAAGATACGCAGTATTTT
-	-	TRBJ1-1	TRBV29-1	CSVGFGEYTEAFF	TGCAGCGTTGGGTTCGGGGAGTACACTGAAGCTTTCTTT
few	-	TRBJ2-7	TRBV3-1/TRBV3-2	CASSQAWGDEQYF	TGTGCCAGCAGCCAAGCCTGGGGGGACGAGCAGTACTTC
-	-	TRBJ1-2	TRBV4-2	CASSRDNRNHYGYTF	TGTGCCAGCAGCCGGGACAACAGGAATCACTATGGCTACACCTTC
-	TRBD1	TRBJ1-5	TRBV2	CASSNQDRANQPQHF	TGTGCCAGCAGTAACCAGGACAGGGCGAATCAGCCCCAGCATTTT
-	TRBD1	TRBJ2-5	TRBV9	CASSGGTALQETQYF	TGTGCCAGCAGCGGTGGGACAGCCCTCCAAGAGACCCAGTACTTC
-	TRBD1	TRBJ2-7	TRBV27	CASRTWDSSYEQYF	TGTGCCAGCAGAACCTGGGACAGCTCCTACGAGCAGTACTTC
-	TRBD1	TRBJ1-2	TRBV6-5	CASSTTGGVGYTF	TGTGCCAGCAGCACCACAGGGGGCGTTGGCTACACCTTC
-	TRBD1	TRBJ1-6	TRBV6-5	CASTWTGGNSPLHF	TGTGCCAGCACCTGGACAGGGGGTAATTCACCCCTCCACTTT
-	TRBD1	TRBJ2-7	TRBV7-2	CASSLGYRGPYEQYF	TGTGCCAGCAGCTTAGGGTACAGGGGGCCCTACGAGCAGTACTTC
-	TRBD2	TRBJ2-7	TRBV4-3	CASSQGLAGAYEQYF	TGCGCCAGCAGCCAAGGCCTAGCGGGAGCCTACGAGCAGTACTTC
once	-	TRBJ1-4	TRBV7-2	CASSLAGRTNEKLFF	TGTGCCAGCAGCTTAGCGGGGAGAACTAATGAAAAACTGTTTTTT